This T cell receptor (beta chain) was sequenced during a study of metastatic and nonmetastatic thyroid tumors. Study context: For malignant and benign thyroid patients, tumor or nodule tissue and blood were the sources whose repertoires were compared.

The CDR3 length is 12 residues. Trimming cost V 3 bases and J 9 bases, with 12 bases left between them. Germline values: CDR1 DFQATT, CDR2 SNEGSKA (reference sequence). Each patient came to thyroid surgery without any prior treatment (of any kind). Study results and caveats: Malignant thyroid tumors reportedly had TCR beta diversity that was significantly higher than in benign nodules, in blood and tumor.

This clone showed up many times. Its antigen is undetermined. Per the original methods: What underpinned the distant-metastasis classifier for papillary thyroid cancer was the set of CDR3 differences across clinicopathological groups. TCRdb re-clonotyped the PCR reads through MiXCR. TCRdb's processing, not the authors' own work, is the source of the V and J calls. The table lists roughly 30,000 clones, approximately 31% of them singletons, with about 32% in the top ten. Sequencing used blood. The rearrangement links TRBV20-1 to TRBJ2-1, with D tentatively TRBD2 (6 bases). This sequence originates from a female donor with papillary thyroid cancer or a benign thyroid nodule (not recorded which). Some clones in this sample may be carry-over from other donors' samples. The CDR3 DNA reads TGCAGTGCTAGGGAACTAGCAGTTGAGCAGTTCTTC. This translates into CSARELAVEQFF.